Presented here are 10 T cell receptor beta chains from one specimen sequenced in a study of tumor-infiltrating lymphocytes in primary liver carcinoma. The study extracted blood RNA from unsorted whole blood and also extracted germline DNA. The template, 500 ng total RNA, yielded TCR beta cDNA made with a constant-region primer. ARM-PCR, slightly modified, supplied the TCR beta libraries through three nested multiplex PCR rounds. Both of the initial two PCR rounds ran for about 9 cycles and employed TRBV1-TRBV30 forward primers alongside a C-beta reverse primer. TCRdb recomputed calls from the multiplex PCR reads with MiXCR, one row per CDR3 protein. The table has 320,000 or so distinct CDR3 sequences, 65% seen once. Material: peripheral blood. The receptors originated from a man aged 40-49 years with primary liver carcinoma and hepatitis B virus infection.

Of note for this clonotype: Lacking the conserved final phenylalanine or tryptophan, this CDR3 likely reflects a read error. This sequence joins TRBV11-2 and TRBJ2-3, with 15 bases that match TRBD2. Germline V gene lookup returns CDR1 SGHAT and CDR2 FQNNGV. There are 15 residues in the CDR3. V shed 6 bases, J shed 4 bases, and the junction held 2 bases outside the gene matches. CDR3 sequence reads: CASSRTSGRADTQYS. The CDR3 coding sequence is TGTGCCAGCAGTCGGACTAGCGGGAGGGCAGATACGCAGTATTCT.

On this clonotype itself: A much larger clone sits a single nucleotide away, making a read error possible. The chain couples TRBV12-3 or TRBV12-4 to TRBJ2-5, with 10 bases matching TRBD2. The CDR3 contains 18 residues. CDR3 DNA: TGTGCCAGCAGTCGGCCTAGCGGGAGCCTCCGAGCGATAGAGACCCACTACTTC. This codes for CASSRPSGSLRAIETHYF.

Comments on this clonotype: Being one base from a much bigger clone, this may be a read error. The gene calls are TRBV30 and TRBJ2-3; D perhaps matches TRBD1 (6 bases). The CDR3 loop spans 12 amino acids. Germline-derived CDR1 and CDR2 are GTSNPN and SVGIG (reference sequence). This CDR3 is CAWNLRGDTRYF. The CDR3 DNA follows: TGTGCCTGGAACCTCAGGGGAGATACGCGGTATTTT.

The V call is TRBV5-6, the J call TRBJ2-2, with a tentative D call TRBD1 (5 bases). This CDR3 comprises 17 residues. Trimming cost V 1 base and J 3 bases, with 16 bases left between them. CDR1 is SGHDT and CDR2 is YYEEEE in the germline V gene. In DNA form, the CDR3 reads TGTGCCAGCAGCTTGTCGGTAAGGGGCACCGACACCGGGGAGCTGTTTTTT. Amino acid sequence: CASSLSVRGTDTGELFF.

V and J are TRBV6-6 and TRBJ1-4; 7 positions agree with TRBD1. V was clipped by 7 bases and J by 9 bases; unmatched bases: 14. From germline, CDR1 is MNHNY and CDR2 SVGAGI (reference sequence). The CDR3 is made up of 15 amino acids. CDR3 protein: CASTQRGQRGKKLFF. The CDR3 DNA follows: TGTGCCAGCACTCAACGGGGACAGCGGGGAAAAAAACTGTTTTTT.

A remark on this clonotype: One end of the junction is discordant with germline, which a read error may explain. The chain has TRBV6-6 and TRBJ2-7; TRBD2 might be the D (5 bases). This CDR3 region has 14 residues. The germline V gene encodes CDR1 MNHNY and CDR2 SVGAGI (reference sequence). CDR3 bases: TGCGCCAGCAATTACTCGGGGTGGGGAAGCGAGCAGTACTTC. Translating it yields CASNYSGWGSEQYF.

Remarks on this clonotype: This may arise from a read error, as a much more abundant clone is one base away. This rearrangement joins TRBV5-1 to TRBJ2-3; 10 bases map to TRBD1. The CDR3 length is 17 residues. Germline V gene data show CDR1 as SGHRS and CDR2 as YFSETQ. This CDR3 reads CASSAGQGSSSTDMQYF. In nucleotides, the CDR3 is TGCGCCAGCAGCGCGGGACAGGGGAGCTCTAGCACAGATATGCAGTATTTT.

The rearrangement links TRBV10-3 to TRBJ1-1; unclear D gene. The CDR3 consists of 13 residues. Deletions cut 0 bases from V and 0 bases from J, with 2 bases between. Germline V CDR1 and CDR2: ENHRY, SYGVKD. The CDR3 protein is CAISESMNTEAFF. As DNA, the CDR3 is TGTGCCATCAGTGAGTCGATGAACACTGAAGCTTTCTTT.

Of note for this clonotype: At one boundary the junction diverges from the germline segment, which might be a read error. V gene TRBV5-6 combines with J gene TRBJ2-3; the match to TRBD1 covers 8 bases. The CDR3 runs 16 residues. The germline gives CDR1 SGHDT, CDR2 YYEEEE. As DNA, the CDR3 is TGTGCCAGCTGCTTGGTCGGTGACAGGGGAACAGATACGCAGTATTTT. It codes for CASCLVGDRGTDTQYF.

Of note for this clonotype: The junction departs from germline at one end; a sequencing error may be responsible. V gene TRBV12-3 or TRBV12-4 combines with J gene TRBJ2-1; tentative D call: TRBD1 (6 bases). The CDR3 has 17 amino acids. This chain's CDR3 is CASSLRGTLKSGNGQFF. The DNA of the CDR3 is TGTGCCAGCAGTTTACGTGGGACACTCAAATCGGGCAATGGGCAGTTCTTC.